This is a list of T cell receptor beta chains from one sample in a study of T cells in localized non-small cell lung cancer. Profiling relied on immunoSEQ multiplex PCR, and the TCRdb table lists in-frame clones only, not all of them. This table has about 40,000 clones, about four fifths appearing once. Sequencing used peripheral blood mononuclear cells, obtained before any cancer treatment. Receptor source: a male donor aged 60 or over with stage II lung adenocarcinoma. CDR3s include the opening cysteine and the closing phenylalanine or tryptophan. The D gene is left open where the match is weak. The size field is filled for only some rows; it gives once, few, many or a size class.

CDR3 DNA | CDR3 protein | D gene | J gene | clone size | V gene
TGTGCCAGCAGCTCGAGACTAGCGGGAGCTCGAAATGAGCAGTTCTTC | CASSSRLAGARNEQFF | TRBD2 | TRBJ2-1 | . | TRBV5-6
TGCGCCAGCAGCCTGGGACAGTCGAACAATCAGCCCCAGCATTTT | CASSLGQSNNQPQHF | TRBD1 | TRBJ1-5 | . | TRBV5-1
TGTGCCAGCAGCTTCCGGGGACAGGCCTCCTACGAGCAGTACTTC | CASSFRGQASYEQYF | TRBD1 | TRBJ2-7 | . | TRBV7-2
TGTGCCAGCAGCTTGTGGGACTATGGCTACACCTTC | CASSLWDYGYTF | . | TRBJ1-2 | . | TRBV5-8
TGTGCCACGCGTCGGGGTAATGAAAAACTGTTTTTT | CATRRGNEKLFF | . | TRBJ1-4 | . | TRBV28
TGTGCCAGCAGTTATCGGGACAGGGCCTACCAAGCTTTCTTT | CASSYRDRAYQAFF | TRBD1 | TRBJ1-1 | . | TRBV6-5
TGTGCCTGGCGGCACGGGAGCCCGACAGATACGCAGTATTTT | CAWRHGSPTDTQYF | . | TRBJ2-3 | . | TRBV30
TGTGCCAGCAAAAGCTGGGGGCGGGATAGGCCGAAGGATGGCTACACCTTC | CASKSWGRDRPKDGYTF | . | TRBJ1-2 | . | TRBV2
TGTGCCAGCAGTGAACTAACCGAGCGCTCAGTCAGCGGCTACACCTTC | CASSELTERSVSGYTF | . | TRBJ1-2 | . | TRBV6-1
TGTGCCAGCAGTTCCATGGGGGGACAGATTAATGAAAAACTGTTTTTT | CASSSMGGQINEKLFF | TRBD1 | TRBJ1-4 | . | TRBV28
TGTGCCAGCAGCCAAGATCATGGACTAGCTGTACCCTACGAGCAGTACTTC | CASSQDHGLAVPYEQYF | TRBD2 | TRBJ2-7 | . | TRBV4-2
TGTGCCAGCAGTCTGCCAGGGGTAAACACCATATATTTT | CASSLPGVNTIYF | . | TRBJ1-3 | . | TRBV6-1
TGTGCCAGCACCTTAAAGCTCAGGGCTCCTTACGACGAGCAGTACTTC | CASTLKLRAPYDEQYF | . | TRBJ2-7 | once | TRBV11-2
TGTGCCAGCAGAGGACCCTATAGCAATCAGCCCCAGCATTTT | CASRGPYSNQPQHF | . | TRBJ1-5 | . | TRBV25-1
TGTGCCAGCTATCATACCCTAGACGGCTATGGCTACACCTTC | CASYHTLDGYGYTF | . | TRBJ1-2 | once | TRBV28
TGTGCCAGCAGCTTTGGAGGGCCCACTGAAGCTTTCTTT | CASSFGGPTEAFF | . | TRBJ1-1 | . | TRBV7-9
TGTGCCAGCAGCTCGGACATTCAGTATCAGCCCCAGCATTTT | CASSSDIQYQPQHF | . | TRBJ1-5 | once | TRBV7-2
TGTGCCAGCAGTGAAGCGGGGACGGAGAGAGGATACGAGCAGTACTTC | CASSEAGTERGYEQYF | . | TRBJ2-7 | . | TRBV6-1
TGTGCCAGCAGCTCACAGAAGGGAGGCACAGATACGCAGTATTTT | CASSSQKGGTDTQYF | . | TRBJ2-3 | . | TRBV7-9
TGTGCCAGCAGTTACGGGCCGCCGGGTGGCTACACCTTC | CASSYGPPGGYTF | . | TRBJ1-2 | . | TRBV10-3
TGTGCCACAACGCCCGCCAGGGCGTCCTACGAGCAGTACTTC | CATTPARASYEQYF | . | TRBJ2-7 | . | TRBV30
TGTGCCAGCAGCACCCGCGAAGGGGGCAGGACTGAAGCTTTCTTT | CASSTREGGRTEAFF | TRBD1 | TRBJ1-1 | . | TRBV11-3
TGTGCCAGCAGTGAGGGGAGCGGGAGCACAGATACGCAGTATTTT | CASSEGSGSTDTQYF | . | TRBJ2-3 | . | TRBV6-4
TGTGCCAGCAGGTGGACAGGGGTCAGCTATGGCTACACCTTC | CASRWTGVSYGYTF | TRBD1 | TRBJ1-2 | once | TRBV28
TGTGCCAGCAGCTTAGGGAGCTGGGTAACGAACACCGGGGAGCTGTTTTTT | CASSLGSWVTNTGELFF | . | TRBJ2-2 | . | TRBV13
TGTGCCAGCAGTTACCGAGAGTATCAGCCCCAGCATTTT | CASSYREYQPQHF | . | TRBJ1-5 | . | TRBV6-5
TGTGCCAGCAGCCAAGATTTACCTAGCACAGATACGCAGTATTTT | CASSQDLPSTDTQYF | . | TRBJ2-3 | . | TRBV14
TGTGCCAGCAGCTTAGAGGATCCCATTGGGGCCAACGTCCTGACTTTC | CASSLEDPIGANVLTF | . | TRBJ2-6 | few | TRBV7-9
TGTGCCAGCAGTTTAAGGACAGGCGCAGCTTTCTTT | CASSLRTGAAFF | TRBD1 | TRBJ1-1 | few | TRBV27
TGTGCCAGCAGCTTAGGGGGGGATCTCGGCTACGAGCAGTACTTC | CASSLGGDLGYEQYF | . | TRBJ2-7 | . | TRBV7-6
TGTGCCAGCAGCCGTCAGGCAGAAAGCTCTGGAAACACCATATATTTT | CASSRQAESSGNTIYF | . | TRBJ1-3 | once | TRBV7-2
TGTGCCAGCAGCCCAGAGGGGGTCTATGGCTACACCTTC | CASSPEGVYGYTF | . | TRBJ1-2 | . | TRBV7-9
TGTGCCAGCAGTGAGGGCCCGGCTGCAGGGGATGAAAAACTGTTTTTT | CASSEGPAAGDEKLFF | . | TRBJ1-4 | . | TRBV6-1
TGTGCCAGCAGATACAAGGGTGACTATGGCTACACCTTC | CASRYKGDYGYTF | . | TRBJ1-2 | . | TRBV6-1
TGTGCCAGCAGTTTAACCGGACAGTTTAATCAGCCCCAGCATTTT | CASSLTGQFNQPQHF | . | TRBJ1-5 | . | TRBV27
TGTGCCAGTCACCGGGACAGGGGGTATCAGCCCCAGCATTTT | CASHRDRGYQPQHF | TRBD1 | TRBJ1-5 | . | TRBV28
TGTGCCAGCAGTGCTACACCACGACAGGAAAGGGGTTATGGCTACACCTTC | CASSATPRQERGYGYTF | . | TRBJ1-2 | . | TRBV6-1
TGTGCCAGCAGCTCCCACACCGGGACAGGGGGCCAGCCCCAGCATTTT | CASSSHTGTGGQPQHF | TRBD1 | TRBJ1-5 | . | TRBV6-6
TGTGCCAGCAGAGTGCTCCCCCAGGGGGCATCAGAGACCCAGTACTTC | CASRVLPQGASETQYF | TRBD1 | TRBJ2-5 | . | TRBV6-6
TGTGCCAGCAGCTTAGAAGGCCGGCTCCCCAATGAGCAGTTCTTC | CASSLEGRLPNEQFF | . | TRBJ2-1 | . | TRBV7-2
TGCGCCAGCAGCCTTTCCGGGCAGGCCCAAGAGACCCAGTACTTC | CASSLSGQAQETQYF | . | TRBJ2-5 | . | TRBV4-1
TGTGCCAGCAGCTTGGGGACGAGTCTCTCCTACAATGAGCAGTTCTTC | CASSLGTSLSYNEQFF | . | TRBJ2-1 | . | TRBV5-4
TGCACCAGCCCGGGAGCGGGAGGAGAGAATGAGCAGTTCTTC | CTSPGAGGENEQFF | . | TRBJ2-1 | . | TRBV1
TGTGCCAGCAGCTTAATTTCGGGGGAGATTGGCTACACCTTC | CASSLISGEIGYTF | . | TRBJ1-2 | . | TRBV7-2
TGTGCCTCGGGGGGGGAACGGGCTACTAATGAAAAACTGTTTTTT | CASGGERATNEKLFF | . | TRBJ1-4 | . | TRBV6-6
TGTGCCAGCAGTGACAGTCGGACTAATGAAAAACTGTTTTTT | CASSDSRTNEKLFF | . | TRBJ1-4 | . | TRBV25-1
TGTGCCAGCAGTGGGTCAGGATACACCATATATTTT | CASSGSGYTIYF | . | TRBJ1-3 | . | TRBV28
TGCGCCAGCAGCTTGGGATCCAACCGGGAGACCCAGTACTTC | CASSLGSNRETQYF | . | TRBJ2-5 | . | TRBV5-1
TGTGCCAGCAGTACCGACAGGGGAACTGAAGCTTTCTTT | CASSTDRGTEAFF | TRBD1 | TRBJ1-1 | . | TRBV6-1
TGTGCCAGCACCGAAGGGGGGGCCCTCTATGGCTACACCTTC | CASTEGGALYGYTF | . | TRBJ1-2 | . | TRBV6-6
TGCAGCGTTGAAGGAGACAGGGCTGCCGAGCAGTACTTC | CSVEGDRAAEQYF | TRBD1 | TRBJ2-7 | . | TRBV29-1
TGTGCCAGCAGCGTAGAATCTATCTACTACGAGCAGTACTTC | CASSVESIYYEQYF | . | TRBJ2-7 | . | TRBV9
TGTGCCAGCAGCCCTAAAGGACCCTACGAGCAGTACTTC | CASSPKGPYEQYF | . | TRBJ2-7 | . | TRBV7-9